The T cell receptor (beta chain) under discussion was sequenced for a study of blood T cell repertoires in COVID-19. About the study: Samples came from the United States, Italy and Spain, spanning acute and convalescent COVID-19.

Profiling relied on immunoSEQ multiplex PCR, and the TCRdb table lists in-frame clones only, not all of them. The sample carries over 80,000 clones, about 89% recorded once. Sequencing input: peripheral blood. The sequence was collected from a human donor with active COVID-19. The donor label of this sample is uncertain.

The CDR3 DNA follows: TGTGCCAGCAGCTTAGCTGGGAGCCACACTGAAGCTTTCTTT. Translated: CASSLAGSHTEAFF. The chain joins TRBV11-2 to TRBJ1-1; D remains ambiguous. The CDR3 runs 14 residues. Germline V lookup: CDR1 SGHAT, CDR2 FQNNGV. With 1 base removed from V and 3 bases from J, the gap between germline ends came to 9 bases. Based on the CDR3 plus reference TRBV11-2 and TRBJ1-1, the full variable domain is EAGVAQSPRYKIIEKRQSVAFWCNPISGHATLYWYQQILGQGPKLLIQFQNNGVVDDSQLPKDRFSAERLKGVDSTLKIQPAKLEDSAVYLCASSLAGSHTEAFFGQGTRLTVV.